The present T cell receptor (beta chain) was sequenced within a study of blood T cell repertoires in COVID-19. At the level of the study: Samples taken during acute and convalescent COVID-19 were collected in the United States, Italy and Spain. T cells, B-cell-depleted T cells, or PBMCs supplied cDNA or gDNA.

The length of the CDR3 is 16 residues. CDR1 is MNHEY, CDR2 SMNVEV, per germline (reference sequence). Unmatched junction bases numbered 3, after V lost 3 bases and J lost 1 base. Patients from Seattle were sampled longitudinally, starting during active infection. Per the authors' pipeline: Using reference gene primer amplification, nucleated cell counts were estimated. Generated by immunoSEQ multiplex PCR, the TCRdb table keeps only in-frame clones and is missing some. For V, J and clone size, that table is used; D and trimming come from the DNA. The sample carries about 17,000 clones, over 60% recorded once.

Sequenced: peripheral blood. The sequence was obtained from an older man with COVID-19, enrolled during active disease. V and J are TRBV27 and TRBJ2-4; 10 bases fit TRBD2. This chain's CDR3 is CASSLGSGGAKNIQYF. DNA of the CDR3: TGTGCCAGCAGTTTGGGTAGCGGGGGGGCCAAAAACATTCAGTACTTC.